Listed below are T cell receptor beta chains from one sample, sequenced in a study of beta chain features in type 1 diabetes. Here immunoSEQ multiplex PCR was the method, and the copy in TCRdb shows in-frame clones only, minus some. In the table there are 400,000 or so clones, over 9% of which are singletons. Material: central memory CD4+ T cells from blood. The receptors shown here come from a man under 40 with type 1 diabetes. CDR3s include the opening cysteine and the closing phenylalanine or tryptophan. A D gene is named only where the DNA matches it firmly. Not every row has a clone size; where given, it reads once, few, many or a size class.

D: NA
J: TRBJ2-3
V: TRBV4-2
size: NA
length: 13
DNA: TGTGCCAGCAGCCAAGGTCGGACAGATACGCAGTATTTT
CDR3: CASSQGRTDTQYF

D: NA
J: TRBJ2-5
V: TRBV5-4
size: NA
length: 19
DNA: TGTGCCAGCAGCACTCGCCCGGCGGCGGGCGGTGTGAGTCAAGAGACCCAGTACTTC
CDR3: CASSTRPAAGGVSQETQYF

D: NA
J: TRBJ1-1
V: TRBV29-1
size: NA
length: 15
DNA: TGCAGCGCTATGAACCTAGGGGCTATGAACACTGAAGCTTTCTTT
CDR3: CSAMNLGAMNTEAFF

D: NA
J: TRBJ2-3
V: TRBV2
size: NA
length: 13
DNA: TGTGCCAGCAGTAAAGAAAGGACAGATACGCAGTATTTT
CDR3: CASSKERTDTQYF

D: NA
J: TRBJ2-7
V: TRBV28
size: NA
length: 17
DNA: TGTGCCAGCAGTGCACCAACCCGTGGGGGTGGGGACAACGAGCAGTACTTC
CDR3: CASSAPTRGGGDNEQYF

D: NA
J: TRBJ1-2
V: TRBV6-6
size: NA
length: 14
DNA: TGTGCCAGCAGCGGATCGGGACGGTCCTATGGCTACACCTTC
CDR3: CASSGSGRSYGYTF

D: TRBD2
J: TRBJ2-5
V: TRBV18
size: NA
length: 16
DNA: TGTGCCAGCTCACCCTCAGGGAGGGCGAGCCAAGAGACCCAGTACTTC
CDR3: CASSPSGRASQETQYF

D: NA
J: TRBJ2-7
V: TRBV6-4
size: few
length: 12
DNA: TGTGCCATCAGTGAGTCTATGAACGAGCAGTACTTC
CDR3: CAISESMNEQYF

D: TRBD1
J: TRBJ2-2
V: TRBV19
size: NA
length: 16
DNA: TGTGCCAGTAGTATGGGGCAGGGGGCAGGGACCGGGGAGCTGTTTTTT
CDR3: CASSMGQGAGTGELFF

D: NA
J: TRBJ1-3
V: TRBV7-3
size: NA
length: 15
DNA: TGTGCCAGCAGCTTATCAGCCGTTTCTGGAAACACCATATATTTT
CDR3: CASSLSAVSGNTIYF

D: NA
J: TRBJ2-3
V: TRBV14
size: NA
length: 13
DNA: TGTGCCAGCAGCCAGAGCCTCACAGATACGCAGTATTTT
CDR3: CASSQSLTDTQYF

D: TRBD2
J: TRBJ2-2
V: TRBV5-8
size: NA
length: 17
DNA: TGTGCCAGCAGCCGGTCTAGCGGGAGGGCCATGGCTGGGGAGCTGTTTTTT
CDR3: CASSRSSGRAMAGELFF

D: TRBD2
J: TRBJ2-7
V: TRBV27
size: few
length: 16
DNA: TGTGCCAGCAGTTTACGACTAGCGGGAGTGGGCTACGAGCAGTACTTC
CDR3: CASSLRLAGVGYEQYF

D: TRBD1
J: TRBJ1-2
V: TRBV2
size: NA
length: 13
DNA: TGTGCCAGCTTAGTGACAGGGGGCAATGGCTACACCTTC
CDR3: CASLVTGGNGYTF

D: NA
J: TRBJ2-2
V: TRBV6-5
size: NA
length: 15
DNA: TGTGCCAGCAGTTACTCTGGGGCCTTGGCCGGGGAGCTGTTTTTT
CDR3: CASSYSGALAGELFF

D: NA
J: TRBJ2-6
V: TRBV5-1
size: few
length: 14
DNA: TGCGCCAGCAGCCCCGGGGCTGGGGCCAACGTCCTGACTTTC
CDR3: CASSPGAGANVLTF

D: NA
J: TRBJ2-3
V: TRBV7-2
size: many
length: 14
DNA: TGTGCCAGCGCTAGTAGCAGATCCACAGATACGCAGTATTTT
CDR3: CASASSRSTDTQYF

D: TRBD1
J: TRBJ1-5
V: TRBV5-1
size: NA
length: 15
DNA: TGCGCCAGCAGCTCAACAGGGGATGTAGGTCAGCCCCAGCATTTT
CDR3: CASSSTGDVGQPQHF

D: NA
J: TRBJ2-5
V: TRBV19
size: few
length: 11
DNA: TGTGCCAGTAGAATGGCGGAGACCCAGTACTTC
CDR3: CASRMAETQYF

D: TRBD2
J: TRBJ2-3
V: TRBV6-5
size: few
length: 14
DNA: TGTGCCAGCAGTTACGGCAGGGAGGGAGATACGCAGTATTTT
CDR3: CASSYGREGDTQYF

D: TRBD2
J: TRBJ2-1
V: TRBV2
size: NA
length: 17
DNA: TGTGCCAGCGCCGGACTAGCCGAAACCGGAGGTTCCAGTGAGCAGTTCTTC
CDR3: CASAGLAETGGSSEQFF

D: NA
J: TRBJ2-1
V: TRBV4-1
size: few
length: 14
DNA: TGCGCCAGCAGCCAAGAAGGTATCCGGGGTGAGCAGTTCTTC
CDR3: CASSQEGIRGEQFF

D: NA
J: TRBJ1-4
V: TRBV9
size: NA
length: 15
DNA: TGTGCCAGCAGCTCACGGACAGATACTAATGAAAAACTGTTTTTT
CDR3: CASSSRTDTNEKLFF

D: NA
J: TRBJ2-7
V: TRBV15
size: few
length: 12
DNA: TGTGCCACCAGCAGAGAACGCTACGAGCAGTACTTC
CDR3: CATSRERYEQYF

D: NA
J: TRBJ2-1
V: TRBV6-5
size: NA
length: 14
DNA: TGTGCCAGCAGTTACTCGGGGGATTTCAATGAGCAGTTCTTC
CDR3: CASSYSGDFNEQFF

D: NA
J: TRBJ1-4
V: TRBV28
size: NA
length: 14
DNA: TGTGCCAGCAGCCCGGGGGGCGTGATGAAAAAACTGTTTTTT
CDR3: CASSPGGVMKKLFF

D: TRBD2
J: TRBJ2-3
V: TRBV7-2
size: NA
length: 19
DNA: TGTGCCAGCAGCTTTCTGGGACTAGCGGGAGGAAGCGGCACAGATACGCAGTATTTT
CDR3: CASSFLGLAGGSGTDTQYF

D: NA
J: TRBJ2-7
V: TRBV6-5
size: NA
length: 15
DNA: TGTGCCAGCAGCCGACCCGGGTCCCAACGAGGGGAGCAGTACTTC
CDR3: CASSRPGSQRGEQYF

D: TRBD2
J: TRBJ2-1
V: TRBV5-1
size: few
length: 14
DNA: TGCGCCAGCAGCTTACTAGCGGGAGATGAGAAGCAGTTCTTC
CDR3: CASSLLAGDEKQFF

D: TRBD1
J: TRBJ1-1
V: TRBV18
size: NA
length: 15
DNA: TGTGCCAGCTCACCACTGGCAGGGGGTAAGACTGAAGCTTTCTTT
CDR3: CASSPLAGGKTEAFF

D: NA
J: TRBJ1-1
V: TRBV19
size: few
length: 17
DNA: TGTGCCAGTAGTTCAATCCCGCCGGGACCGTCGAACACTGAAGACGTATTT
CDR3: CASSSIPPGPSNTEDVF

D: TRBD2
J: TRBJ2-5
V: TRBV11-3
size: once
length: 15
DNA: TGTGCCAGCAGCTTTAAAGCGGGAGGTCGGGAGACCCAGTACTTC
CDR3: CASSFKAGGRETQYF

D: TRBD1
J: TRBJ1-2
V: TRBV4-1
size: NA
length: 15
DNA: TGCGCCAGCAGCCAAGGGCAGGGGGCGAACTATGGCTACACCTTC
CDR3: CASSQGQGANYGYTF

D: TRBD1
J: TRBJ1-1
V: TRBV20-1
size: few
length: 11
DNA: TGCAAAGCCGGGACAGCCACTGAAGCTTTCTTT
CDR3: CKAGTATEAFF

D: NA
J: TRBJ2-5
V: TRBV13
size: few
length: 14
DNA: TGTGCCAGCAGCGTGGACGGATTCCAAGAGACCCAGTACTTC
CDR3: CASSVDGFQETQYF

D: TRBD2
J: TRBJ2-1
V: TRBV11-2
size: few
length: 13
DNA: TGTGCCAGCAGCTATGGACTAGCGGCCCTCCAGTTCTTC
CDR3: CASSYGLAALQFF

D: TRBD1
J: TRBJ1-2
V: TRBV7-2
size: many
length: 12
DNA: TGTGCCAGCAGCTGGGACAGGGGTGGCTACACCTTC
CDR3: CASSWDRGGYTF

D: NA
J: TRBJ1-5
V: TRBV2
size: NA
length: 13
DNA: TGTGCCAGCAGCACGGTGGAGGGTCAGCCCCAGCATTTT
CDR3: CASSTVEGQPQHF

D: TRBD2
J: TRBJ2-7
V: TRBV4-3
size: few
length: 15
DNA: TGCGCCAGCAGCCCTCGTAGCGGGAGCTCCTACGAGCAGTACTTC
CDR3: CASSPRSGSSYEQYF

D: TRBD1
J: TRBJ2-5
V: TRBV15
size: NA
length: 15
DNA: TGTGCCACCAGCAGACCTGGGACAGGGAGCGAGACCCAGTACTTC
CDR3: CATSRPGTGSETQYF

D: NA
J: TRBJ2-2
V: TRBV7-9
size: many
length: 14
DNA: TGTGCCAGCAGCTTAACTCCTCTGGGCGGGGAGCTGTTTTTT
CDR3: CASSLTPLGGELFF

D: TRBD1
J: TRBJ2-5
V: TRBV5-4
size: NA
length: 16
DNA: TGTGCCAGCAGCTCCTCCGGGACAGGGGGACAAGAGACCCAGTACTTC
CDR3: CASSSSGTGGQETQYF

D: NA
J: TRBJ1-2
V: TRBV6-6
size: NA
length: 12
DNA: TGTGCCAGCAGTCCGGACAGCTATGGCTACACCTTC
CDR3: CASSPDSYGYTF

D: NA
J: TRBJ1-5
V: TRBV7-2
size: few
length: 16
DNA: TGTGCCAGCAGCCAAGCGGGGCAGGGCTTGAATCAGCCCCAGCATTTT
CDR3: CASSQAGQGLNQPQHF

D: NA
J: TRBJ1-4
V: TRBV4-2
size: NA
length: 13
DNA: TGTGCCAGCAGCTTGGGGGGTGTAGGGAGACTGTTTTTT
CDR3: CASSLGGVGRLFF

D: NA
J: TRBJ2-3
V: TRBV9
size: NA
length: 14
DNA: TGTGCCAGCAGCCCAACGTGGGACACAGATACGCAGTATTTT
CDR3: CASSPTWDTDTQYF

D: TRBD1
J: TRBJ1-2
V: TRBV6-6
size: NA
length: 13
DNA: TGTGCCAGCAGGATTCCGGGACAGTATGGCTACACCTTC
CDR3: CASRIPGQYGYTF

D: NA
J: TRBJ1-2
V: TRBV7-2
size: NA
length: 12
DNA: TGTGCCAGCAGCTTATATGGCGGAGGCTACACCTTC
CDR3: CASSLYGGGYTF

D: TRBD1
J: TRBJ1-5
V: TRBV30
size: NA
length: 15
DNA: TGTGCCTGGAGAAGGGGACAGTCCCCAAATCAGCCCCAGCATTTT
CDR3: CAWRRGQSPNQPQHF

D: TRBD2
J: TRBJ2-7
V: TRBV28
size: NA
length: 16
DNA: TGTGCCAGCAGTCCCCTGGGACTAGCGAGGACGGGGGAGCAGTACTTC
CDR3: CASSPLGLARTGEQYF

D: NA
J: TRBJ2-7
V: TRBV28
size: NA
length: 12
DNA: TGTGCCAGCAGTTTTGCAGGGTACGAGCAGTACTTC
CDR3: CASSFAGYEQYF

D: TRBD2
J: TRBJ2-7
V: TRBV7-9
size: few
length: 14
DNA: TGTGCCAGCAGCAGACTAGCGGGAGTAGACGAGCAGTACTTC
CDR3: CASSRLAGVDEQYF

D: TRBD2
J: TRBJ2-7
V: TRBV5-1
size: NA
length: 16
DNA: TGCGCCAGCAGCTCGTTAGCGGGAGGGTCTAATCTCGAGCAGTACTTC
CDR3: CASSSLAGGSNLEQYF